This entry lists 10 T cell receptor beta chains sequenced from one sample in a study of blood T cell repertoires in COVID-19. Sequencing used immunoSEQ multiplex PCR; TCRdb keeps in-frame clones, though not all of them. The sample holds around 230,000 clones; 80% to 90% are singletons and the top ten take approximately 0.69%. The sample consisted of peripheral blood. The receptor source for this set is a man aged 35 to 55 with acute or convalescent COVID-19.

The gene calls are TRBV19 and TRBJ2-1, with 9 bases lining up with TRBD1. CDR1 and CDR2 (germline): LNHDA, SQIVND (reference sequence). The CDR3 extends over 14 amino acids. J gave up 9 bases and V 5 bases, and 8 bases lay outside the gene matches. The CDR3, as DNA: TGTGCCAGTAGTCCGGACAGGGGAGAGGTTGAGCAGTTCTTC. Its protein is CASSPDRGEVEQFF.

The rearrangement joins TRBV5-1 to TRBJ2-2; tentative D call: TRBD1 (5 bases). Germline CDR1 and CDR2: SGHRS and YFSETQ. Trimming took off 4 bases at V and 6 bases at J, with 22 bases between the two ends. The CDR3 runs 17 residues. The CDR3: CASSPITQTRVSGELFF. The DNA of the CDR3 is TGCGCCAGCAGCCCCATTACCCAGACCAGGGTTTCCGGGGAGCTGTTTTTT.

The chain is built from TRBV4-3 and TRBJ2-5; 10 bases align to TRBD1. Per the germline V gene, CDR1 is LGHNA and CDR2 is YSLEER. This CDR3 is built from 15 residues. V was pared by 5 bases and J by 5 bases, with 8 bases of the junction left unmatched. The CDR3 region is CASSYTWTGGETQYF. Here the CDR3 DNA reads TGCGCCAGCAGCTACACCTGGACAGGGGGGGAGACCCAGTACTTC.

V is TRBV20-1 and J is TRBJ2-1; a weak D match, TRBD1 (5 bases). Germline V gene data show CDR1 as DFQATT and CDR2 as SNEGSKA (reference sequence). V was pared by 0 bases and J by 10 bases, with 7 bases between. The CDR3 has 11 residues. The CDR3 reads CSARENREQFF. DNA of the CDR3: TGCAGTGCTAGAGAAAACAGGGAGCAGTTCTTC.

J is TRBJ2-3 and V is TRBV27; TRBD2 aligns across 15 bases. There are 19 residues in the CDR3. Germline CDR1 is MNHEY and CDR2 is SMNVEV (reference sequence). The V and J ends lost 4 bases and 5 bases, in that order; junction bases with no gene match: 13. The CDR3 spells CASSSKTGTSGGQGDTQYF. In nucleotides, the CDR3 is TGTGCCAGCAGTTCAAAAACTGGGACTAGCGGGGGGCAGGGAGATACGCAGTATTTT.

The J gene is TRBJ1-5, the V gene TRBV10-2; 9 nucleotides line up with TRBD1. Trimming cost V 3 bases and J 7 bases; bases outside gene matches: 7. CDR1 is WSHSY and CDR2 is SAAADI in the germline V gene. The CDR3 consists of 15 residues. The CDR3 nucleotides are TGCGCCAGCAGTGACCCTATGACAGGGGGACAGCCCCAGCATTTT. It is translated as CASSDPMTGGQPQHF.

The CDR3 loop reads CASSLVQGGLNYGYTF. The CDR3 DNA follows: TGCGCCAGCAGCTTAGTCCAGGGGGGCTTAAACTATGGCTACACCTTC. The chain employs TRBV5-1 and TRBJ1-2; 7 bases are shared with TRBD1. The junction had 9 bases not matched to a gene; V was cut back by 2 bases and J by 2 bases. There are 16 residues in the CDR3. Germline values: CDR1 SGHRS, CDR2 YFSETQ.

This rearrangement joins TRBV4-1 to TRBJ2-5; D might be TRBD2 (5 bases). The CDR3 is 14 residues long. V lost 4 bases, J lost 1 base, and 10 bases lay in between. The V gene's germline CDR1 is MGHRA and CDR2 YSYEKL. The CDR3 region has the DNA TGCGCCAGCAGCCCTCTAGCCTCCCAAGAGACCCAGTACTTC. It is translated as CASSPLASQETQYF.

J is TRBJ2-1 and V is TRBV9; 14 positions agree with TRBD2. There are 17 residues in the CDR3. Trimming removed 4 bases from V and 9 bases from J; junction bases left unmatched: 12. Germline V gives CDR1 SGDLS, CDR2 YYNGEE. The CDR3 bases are TGTGCCAGCAGCTCACCGGGACTAGCGGGAGTTGTGGGTGAGCAGTTCTTC. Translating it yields CASSSPGLAGVVGEQFF.

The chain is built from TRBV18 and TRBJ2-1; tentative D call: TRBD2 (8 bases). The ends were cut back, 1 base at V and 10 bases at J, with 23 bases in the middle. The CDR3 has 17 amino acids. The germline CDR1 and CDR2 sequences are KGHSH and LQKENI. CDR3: CASSPLSREGSGGEQFF. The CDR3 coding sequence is TGTGCCAGCTCACCACTGAGCCGGGAGGGCTCAGGGGGGGAGCAGTTCTTC. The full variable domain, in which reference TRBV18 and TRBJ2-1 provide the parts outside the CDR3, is NAGVMQNPRHLVRRRGQEARLRCSPMKGHSHVYWYRQLPEEGLKFMVYLQKENIIDESGMPKERFSAEFPKEGPSILRIQQVVRGDSAAYFCASSPLSREGSGGEQFFGPGTRLTVL.